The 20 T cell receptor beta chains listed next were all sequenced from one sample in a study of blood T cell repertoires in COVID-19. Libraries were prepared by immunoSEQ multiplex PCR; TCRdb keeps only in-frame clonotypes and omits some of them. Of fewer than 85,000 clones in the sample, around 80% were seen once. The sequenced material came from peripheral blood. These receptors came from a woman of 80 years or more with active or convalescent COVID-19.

The DNA for the CDR3 is TGCGCCAGCACCAAAACTAGCGGGGGATACAATGAGCAGTTCTTC. This encodes CASTKTSGGYNEQFF. The rearrangement links TRBV5-1 to TRBJ2-1; 11 nucleotides match TRBD2. V lost 6 bases and J lost 4; bases outside the gene matches: 6. Per germline, CDR1 SGHRS and CDR2 YFSETQ. This CDR3 comprises 15 residues.

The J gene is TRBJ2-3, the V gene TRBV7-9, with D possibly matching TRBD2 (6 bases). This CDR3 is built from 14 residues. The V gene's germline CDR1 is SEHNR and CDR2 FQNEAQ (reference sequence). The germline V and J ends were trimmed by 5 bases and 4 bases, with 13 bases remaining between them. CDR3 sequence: CASSHRGWPDTQYF. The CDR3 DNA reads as TGTGCCAGCAGCCATCGGGGGTGGCCAGATACGCAGTATTTT.

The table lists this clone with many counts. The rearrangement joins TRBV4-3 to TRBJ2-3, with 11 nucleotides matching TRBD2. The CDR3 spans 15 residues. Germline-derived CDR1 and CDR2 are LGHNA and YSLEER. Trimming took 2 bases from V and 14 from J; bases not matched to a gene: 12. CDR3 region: CASSQPGTSGVTRYF. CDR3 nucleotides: TGCGCCAGCAGCCAACCCGGGACTAGCGGTGTCACCCGGTATTTT.

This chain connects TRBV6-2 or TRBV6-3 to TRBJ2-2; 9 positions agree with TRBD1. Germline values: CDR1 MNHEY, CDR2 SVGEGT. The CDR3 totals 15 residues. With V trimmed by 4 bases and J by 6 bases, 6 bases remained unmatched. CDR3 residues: CASSSDRGIAGELFF. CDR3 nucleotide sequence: TGTGCCAGCAGTTCAGACAGGGGGATCGCCGGGGAGCTGTTTTTT.

The DNA for the CDR3 is TGTGCCAGCAGCTTAGCCCAGGGACTCGCCTACGAGCAGTACTTC. Translating gives CASSLAQGLAYEQYF. The rearrangement joins TRBV7-2 to TRBJ2-7; D possibly corresponds to TRBD2 (6 bases). CDR1 is SGHTA, CDR2 FQGNSA, per germline. There are 15 residues in the CDR3. Trimming removed 0 bases from V and 2 bases from J, with 11 bases in between. Together with reference TRBV7-2 and TRBJ2-7, the CDR3 gives the full variable domain: GAGVSQSPSNKVTEKGKDVELRCDPISGHTALYWYRQSLGQGLEFLIYFQGNSAPDKSGLPSDRFSAERTGGSVSTLTIQRTQQEDSAVYLCASSLAQGLAYEQYFGPGTRLTVT.

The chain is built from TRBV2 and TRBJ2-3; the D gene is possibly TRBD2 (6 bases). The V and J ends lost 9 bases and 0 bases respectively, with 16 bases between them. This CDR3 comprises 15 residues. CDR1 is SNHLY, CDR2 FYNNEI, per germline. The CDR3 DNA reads TGTGCCAGTATAACAGCGGGTCCTAGCACAGATACGCAGTATTTT. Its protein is CASITAGPSTDTQYF.

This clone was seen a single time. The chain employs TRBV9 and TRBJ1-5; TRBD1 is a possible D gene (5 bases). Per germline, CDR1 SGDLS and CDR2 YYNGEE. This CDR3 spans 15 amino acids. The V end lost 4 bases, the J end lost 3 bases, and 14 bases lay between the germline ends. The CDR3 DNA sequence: TGTGCCAGCAGCCCAGGGCCCACGAACAATCAGCCCCAGCATTTT. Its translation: CASSPGPTNNQPQHF.

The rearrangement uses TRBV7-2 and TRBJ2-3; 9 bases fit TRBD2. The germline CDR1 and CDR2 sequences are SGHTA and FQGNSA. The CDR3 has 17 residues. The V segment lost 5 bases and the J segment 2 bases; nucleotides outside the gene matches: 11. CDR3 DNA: TGTGCCAGCAGCAAACGGTGGATAGCGGGGGACACAGATACGCAGTATTTT. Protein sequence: CASSKRWIAGDTDTQYF.

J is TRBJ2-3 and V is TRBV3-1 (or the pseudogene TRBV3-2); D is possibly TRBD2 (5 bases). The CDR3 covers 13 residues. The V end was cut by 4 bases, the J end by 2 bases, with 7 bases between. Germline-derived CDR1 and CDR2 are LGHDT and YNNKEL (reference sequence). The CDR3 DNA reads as TGTGCCAGCAGCCCTGACTACACAGATACGCAGTATTTT. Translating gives CASSPDYTDTQYF.

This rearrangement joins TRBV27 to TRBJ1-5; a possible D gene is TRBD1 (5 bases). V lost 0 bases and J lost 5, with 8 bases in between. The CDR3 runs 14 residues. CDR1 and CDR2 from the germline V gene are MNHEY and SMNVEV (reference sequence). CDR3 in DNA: TGTGCCAGCAGTTTATCGGCCAGGGATCAGCCCCAGCATTTT. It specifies CASSLSARDQPQHF.

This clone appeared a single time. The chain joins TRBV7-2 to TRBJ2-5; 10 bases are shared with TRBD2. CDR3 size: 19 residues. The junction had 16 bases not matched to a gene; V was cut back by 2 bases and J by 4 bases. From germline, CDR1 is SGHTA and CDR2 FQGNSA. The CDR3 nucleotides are TGTGCCAGCAGCTTATCGGTGGGATTCAGCGGGGGGGCGGGAGAGACCCAGTACTTC. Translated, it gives CASSLSVGFSGGAGETQYF.

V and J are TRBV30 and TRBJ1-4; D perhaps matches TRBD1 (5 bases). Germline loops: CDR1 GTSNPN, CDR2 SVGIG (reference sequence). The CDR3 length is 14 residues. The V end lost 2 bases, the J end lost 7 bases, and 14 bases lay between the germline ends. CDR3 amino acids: CAWSRPWGGEKLFF. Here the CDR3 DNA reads TGTGCCTGGAGTCGCCCCTGGGGGGGTGAAAAACTGTTTTTT.

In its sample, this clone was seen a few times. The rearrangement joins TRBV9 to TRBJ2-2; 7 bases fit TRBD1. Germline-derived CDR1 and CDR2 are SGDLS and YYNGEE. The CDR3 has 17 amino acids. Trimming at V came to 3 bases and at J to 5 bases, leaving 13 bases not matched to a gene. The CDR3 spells CASSGTPGQTITGELFF. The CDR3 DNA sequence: TGTGCCAGCAGCGGAACGCCGGGACAGACAATTACCGGGGAGCTGTTTTTT.

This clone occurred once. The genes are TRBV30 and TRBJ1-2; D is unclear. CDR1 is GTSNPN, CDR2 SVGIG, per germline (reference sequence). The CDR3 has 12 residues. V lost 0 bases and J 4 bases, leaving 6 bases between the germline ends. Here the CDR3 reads CAWSVQTYGYTF. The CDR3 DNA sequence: TGTGCCTGGAGTGTACAGACCTATGGCTACACCTTC.

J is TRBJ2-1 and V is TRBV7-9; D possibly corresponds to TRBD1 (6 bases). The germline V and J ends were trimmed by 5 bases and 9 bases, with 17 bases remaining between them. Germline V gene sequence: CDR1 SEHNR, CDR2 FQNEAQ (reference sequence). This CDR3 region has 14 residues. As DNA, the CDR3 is TGTGCCAGCAGCCCGACGACAGGTCATTCTGAGCAGTTCTTC. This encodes CASSPTTGHSEQFF. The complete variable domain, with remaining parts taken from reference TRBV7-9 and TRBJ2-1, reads DTGVSQNPRHKITKRGQNVTFRCDPISEHNRLYWYRQTLGQGPEFLTYFQNEAQLEKSRLLSDRFSAERPKGSFSTLEIQRTEQGDSAMYLCASSPTTGHSEQFFGPGTRLTVL.

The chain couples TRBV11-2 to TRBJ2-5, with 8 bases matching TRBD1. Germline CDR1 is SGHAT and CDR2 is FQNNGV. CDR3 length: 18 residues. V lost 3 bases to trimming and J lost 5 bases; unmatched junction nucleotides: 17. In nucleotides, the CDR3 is TGTGCCAGCAGCTTTTACCACCGGGACAGGCATCCGGAGGAGACCCAGTACTTC. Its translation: CASSFYHRDRHPEETQYF.

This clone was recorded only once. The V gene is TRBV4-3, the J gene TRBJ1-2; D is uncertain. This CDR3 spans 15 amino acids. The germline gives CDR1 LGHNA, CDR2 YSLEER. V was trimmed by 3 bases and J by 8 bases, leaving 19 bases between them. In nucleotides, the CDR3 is TGCGCCAGCAGCCACCAACCTAGTGACTCCGAGGGCTACACCTTC. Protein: CASSHQPSDSEGYTF.

This CDR3 reads CAWSNVGGEPQHF. CDR3 sequence (DNA): TGTGCCTGGAGTAACGTAGGCGGAGAACCCCAGCATTTT. This chain connects TRBV30 to TRBJ1-5; D gene ambiguous. There are 13 residues in the CDR3. CDR1 GTSNPN and CDR2 SVGIG come from the germline V gene (reference sequence). V was pared by 2 bases and J by 10 bases, with 15 bases between.

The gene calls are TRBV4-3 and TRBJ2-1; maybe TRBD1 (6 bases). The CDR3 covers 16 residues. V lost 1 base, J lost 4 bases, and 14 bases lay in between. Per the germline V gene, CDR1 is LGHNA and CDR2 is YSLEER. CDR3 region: CASSQGAGDIYNEQFF. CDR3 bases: TGCGCCAGCAGCCAAGGGGCAGGGGACATTTACAATGAGCAGTTCTTC.

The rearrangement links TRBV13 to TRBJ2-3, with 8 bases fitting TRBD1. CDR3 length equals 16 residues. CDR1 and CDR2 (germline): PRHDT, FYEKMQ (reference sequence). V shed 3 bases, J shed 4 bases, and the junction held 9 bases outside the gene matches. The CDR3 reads CASSFYRGMSADTQYF. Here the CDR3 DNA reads TGTGCCAGCAGCTTCTACAGGGGGATGAGCGCAGATACGCAGTATTTT. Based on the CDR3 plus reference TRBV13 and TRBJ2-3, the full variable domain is AAGVIQSPRHLIKEKRETATLKCYPIPRHDTVYWYQQGPGQDPQFLISFYEKMQSDKGSIPDRFSAQQFSDYHSELNMSSLELGDSALYFCASSFYRGMSADTQYFGPGTRLTVL.